The TCR beta chain under discussion was sequenced for a study of cytomegalovirus exposure and HLA in healthy donors. Study results and limitations: Researchers counted approximately 160 TCR beta chains as cytomegalovirus-associated. First-cohort TCR clusters tended to co-occur in the roughly 120 validation repertoires, a later analysis found. Many donors carried some public TCRs, although rarity characterized most TCR sequences. Reportedly, diagnosis of cytomegalovirus status by the classifier showed high specificity and sensitivity.

Regarding this clone: What it recognizes is unknown.

The CDR3 covers 14 residues. Germline V gene data show CDR1 as MGHRA and CDR2 as YSYEKL. The V end lost 0 bases, the J end lost 3 bases, and 9 bases lay between the germline ends. Measured with immunoSEQ multiplex PCR; TCRdb has only the in-frame clones, and not every one. The table has about 360,000 clones, 70% to 90% seen once. The sample taken for sequencing was PBMCs. The TCR sequence derives from a woman under 30 in good health and CMV-seronegative. The chain is built from TRBV4-1 and TRBJ2-7; a possible D gene is TRBD1 (6 bases). The CDR3 loop reads CASSQDDRNYEQYF. In DNA, the CDR3 is TGCGCCAGCAGCCAAGATGACAGGAACTACGAGCAGTACTTC.